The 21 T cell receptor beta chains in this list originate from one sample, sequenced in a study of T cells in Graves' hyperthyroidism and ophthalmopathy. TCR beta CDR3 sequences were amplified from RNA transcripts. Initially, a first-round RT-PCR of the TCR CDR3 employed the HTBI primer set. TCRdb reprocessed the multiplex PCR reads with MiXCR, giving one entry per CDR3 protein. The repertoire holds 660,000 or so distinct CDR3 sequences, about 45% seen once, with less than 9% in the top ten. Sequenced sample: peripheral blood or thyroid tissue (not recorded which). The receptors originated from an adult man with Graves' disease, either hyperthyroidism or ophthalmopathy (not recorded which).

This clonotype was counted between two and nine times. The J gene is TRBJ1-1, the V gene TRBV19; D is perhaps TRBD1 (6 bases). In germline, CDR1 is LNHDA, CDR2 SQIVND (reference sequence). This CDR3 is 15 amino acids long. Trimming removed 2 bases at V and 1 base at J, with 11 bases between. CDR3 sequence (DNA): TGTGCCAGTAGTATATCGCAGGGACAGAACACTGAAGCTTTCTTT. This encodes CASSISQGQNTEAFF.

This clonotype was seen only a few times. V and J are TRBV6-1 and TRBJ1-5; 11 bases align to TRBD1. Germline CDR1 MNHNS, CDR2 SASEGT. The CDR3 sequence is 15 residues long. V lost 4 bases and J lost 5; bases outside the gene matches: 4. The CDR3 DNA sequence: TGTGCCAGCAGTGGTGGGACAGGGGGGTATCAGCCCCAGCATTTT. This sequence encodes CASSGGTGGYQPQHF.

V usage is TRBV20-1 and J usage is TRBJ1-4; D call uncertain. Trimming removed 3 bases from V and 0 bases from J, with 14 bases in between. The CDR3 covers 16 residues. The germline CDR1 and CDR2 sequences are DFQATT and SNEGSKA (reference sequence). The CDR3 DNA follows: TGCAGTGCTAGTCAAGGACGGGTTGCAACTAATGAAAAACTGTTTTTT. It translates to CSASQGRVATNEKLFF.

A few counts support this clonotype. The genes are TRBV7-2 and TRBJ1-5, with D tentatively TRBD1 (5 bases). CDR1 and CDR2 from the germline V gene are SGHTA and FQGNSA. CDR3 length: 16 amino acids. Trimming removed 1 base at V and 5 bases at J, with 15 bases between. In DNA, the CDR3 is TGTGCCAGCAGCTTAGATACCAGCTTGGGGCATCAGCCCCAGCATTTT. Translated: CASSLDTSLGHQPQHF.

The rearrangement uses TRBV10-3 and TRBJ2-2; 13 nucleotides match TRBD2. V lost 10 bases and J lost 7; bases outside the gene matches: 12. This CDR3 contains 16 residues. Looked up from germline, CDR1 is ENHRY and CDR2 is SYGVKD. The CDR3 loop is CASSPKGLAGVGELFF. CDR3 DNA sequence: TGTGCCAGCAGCCCAAAAGGACTAGCGGGAGTCGGGGAGCTGTTTTTT.

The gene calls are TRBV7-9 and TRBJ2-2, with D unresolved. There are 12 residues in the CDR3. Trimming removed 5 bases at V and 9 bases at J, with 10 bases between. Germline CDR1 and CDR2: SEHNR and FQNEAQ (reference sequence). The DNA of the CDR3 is TGTGCCAGCAGCCCCAAGAACCGGGAGCTGTTTTTT. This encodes CASSPKNRELFF.

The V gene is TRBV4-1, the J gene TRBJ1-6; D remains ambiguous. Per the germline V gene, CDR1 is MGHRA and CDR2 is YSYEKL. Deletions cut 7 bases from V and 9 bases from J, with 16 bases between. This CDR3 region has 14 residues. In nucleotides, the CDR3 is TGCGCCAGCACCAAAGATACGGGGATTTCACCCCTCCACTTT. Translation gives CASTKDTGISPLHF.

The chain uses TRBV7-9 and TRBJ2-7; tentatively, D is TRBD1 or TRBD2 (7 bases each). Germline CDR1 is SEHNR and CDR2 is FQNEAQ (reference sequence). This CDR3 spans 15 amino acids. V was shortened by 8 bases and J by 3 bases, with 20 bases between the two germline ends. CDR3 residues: CASGRAGDRNYEQYF. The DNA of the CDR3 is TGTGCCAGCGGCCGGGCGGGGGACAGAAACTACGAGCAGTACTTC.

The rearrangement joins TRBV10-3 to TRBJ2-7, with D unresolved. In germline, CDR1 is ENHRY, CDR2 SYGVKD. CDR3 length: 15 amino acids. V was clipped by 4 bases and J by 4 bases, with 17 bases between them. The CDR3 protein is CAISGEINLLYEQYF. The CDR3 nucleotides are TGTGCCATCAGTGGTGAGATTAATTTGCTTTACGAGCAGTACTTC.

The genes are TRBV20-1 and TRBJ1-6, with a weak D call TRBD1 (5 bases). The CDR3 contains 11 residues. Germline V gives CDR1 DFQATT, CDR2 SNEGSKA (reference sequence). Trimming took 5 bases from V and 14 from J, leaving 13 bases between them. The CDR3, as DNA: TGCAGTGCTTTAGACAGCCATTCCCTCCACTTT. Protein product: CSALDSHSLHF.

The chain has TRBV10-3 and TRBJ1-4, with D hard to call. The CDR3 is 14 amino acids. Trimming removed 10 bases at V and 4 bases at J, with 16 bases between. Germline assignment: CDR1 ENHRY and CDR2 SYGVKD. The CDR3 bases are TGTGCCAGCAGAAAATACGAGATTAATGAAAAACTGTTTTTT. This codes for CASRKYEINEKLFF.

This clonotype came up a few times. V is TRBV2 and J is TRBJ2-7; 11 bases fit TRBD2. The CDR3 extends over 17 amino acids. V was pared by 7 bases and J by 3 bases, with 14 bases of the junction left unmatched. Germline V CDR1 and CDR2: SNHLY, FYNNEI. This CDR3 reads CASKLSRGLAVFYEQYF. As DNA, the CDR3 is TGTGCCAGCAAACTCTCAAGGGGACTAGCGGTTTTCTACGAGCAGTACTTC.

In nucleotides, the CDR3 is TGCAGTGCTAGAGCTGACTCGTATAGCAATCAGCCCCAGCATTTT. Encoded protein: CSARADSYSNQPQHF. This sequence joins TRBV20-1 and TRBJ1-5; D ambiguous. With 1 base removed from V and 0 bases from J, the gap between germline ends came to 10 bases. The CDR3 is 15 residues long. Germline V CDR1 and CDR2: DFQATT, SNEGSKA (reference sequence).

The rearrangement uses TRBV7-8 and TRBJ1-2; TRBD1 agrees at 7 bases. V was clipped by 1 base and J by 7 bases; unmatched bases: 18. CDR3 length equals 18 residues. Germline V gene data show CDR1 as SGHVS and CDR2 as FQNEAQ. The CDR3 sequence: CASSLDRSDRRTGVGYTF. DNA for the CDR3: TGTGCCAGCAGCTTAGACCGGTCGGACAGGCGGACTGGCGTTGGCTACACCTTC.

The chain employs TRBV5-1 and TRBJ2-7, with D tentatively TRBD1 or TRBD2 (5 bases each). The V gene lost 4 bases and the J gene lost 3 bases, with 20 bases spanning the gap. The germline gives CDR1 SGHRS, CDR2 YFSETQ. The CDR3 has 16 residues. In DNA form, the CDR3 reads TGCGCCAGCAGCAAATCGGGGACCCCACCTGTCTACGAGCAGTACTTC. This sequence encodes CASSKSGTPPVYEQYF.

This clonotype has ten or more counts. The CDR3 protein is CATSVAGTGSDQPQHF. The DNA for the CDR3 is TGTGCCACCAGTGTCGCCGGGACAGGTTCGGATCAGCCCCAGCATTTT. The chain is built from TRBV24-1 and TRBJ1-5; the match to TRBD1 covers 8 bases. Trimming removed 5 bases from V and 5 bases from J; junction bases left unmatched: 10. Germline-derived CDR1 and CDR2 are KGHDR and SFDVKD. The CDR3 contains 16 residues.

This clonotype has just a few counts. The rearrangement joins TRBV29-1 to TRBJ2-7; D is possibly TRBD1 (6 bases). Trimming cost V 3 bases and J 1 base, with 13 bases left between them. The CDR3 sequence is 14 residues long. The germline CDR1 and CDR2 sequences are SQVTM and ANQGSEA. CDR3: CSVEYPDSSYEQYF. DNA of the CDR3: TGCAGCGTTGAGTATCCGGACAGTTCCTACGAGCAGTACTTC.

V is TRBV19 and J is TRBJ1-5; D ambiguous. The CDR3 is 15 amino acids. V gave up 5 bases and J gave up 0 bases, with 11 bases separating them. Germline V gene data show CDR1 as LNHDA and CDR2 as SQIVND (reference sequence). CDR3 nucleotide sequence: TGTGCCAGTAGTTACCAGGAATATAGCAATCAGCCCCAGCATTTT. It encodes CASSYQEYSNQPQHF.

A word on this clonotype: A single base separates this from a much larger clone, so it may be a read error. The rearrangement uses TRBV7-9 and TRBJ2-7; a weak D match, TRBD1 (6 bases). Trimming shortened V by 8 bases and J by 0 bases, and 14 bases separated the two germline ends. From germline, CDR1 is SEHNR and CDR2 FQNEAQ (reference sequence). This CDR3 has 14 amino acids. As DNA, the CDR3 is TGTGCCAGCGGCCGGACAGAAGGCTCCTACGAGCAGTACTTC. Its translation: CASGRTEGSYEQYF.

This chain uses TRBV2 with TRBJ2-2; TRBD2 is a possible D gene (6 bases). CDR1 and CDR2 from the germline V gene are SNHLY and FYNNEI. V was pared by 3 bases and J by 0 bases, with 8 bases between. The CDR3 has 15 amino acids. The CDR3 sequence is CASSERRANTGELFF. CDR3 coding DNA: TGTGCCAGCAGTGAGAGGAGGGCGAACACCGGGGAGCTGTTTTTT.

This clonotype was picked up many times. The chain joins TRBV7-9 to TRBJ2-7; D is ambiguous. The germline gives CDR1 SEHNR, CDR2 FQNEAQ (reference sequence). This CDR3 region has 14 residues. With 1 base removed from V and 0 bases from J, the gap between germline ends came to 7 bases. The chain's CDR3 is CASSLVESSYEQYF. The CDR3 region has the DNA TGTGCCAGCAGCTTAGTCGAGAGCTCCTACGAGCAGTACTTC.